This paragraph reports one T cell receptor (beta chain). Produced via immunoSEQ multiplex PCR; TCRdb's table is partial and in-frame only. The sample consists of 220,000 or so clones, roughly 84% of them appearing once. The J segment lost 1 base and the V segment lost 1 base, leaving 4 bases of the junction unmatched. Germline lookup yields CDR1 MGHRA and CDR2 YSYEKL. The CDR3 contains 17 residues. The data derive from a study of blood T cell repertoires in COVID-19. The chain joins TRBV4-1 to TRBJ2-2, with TRBD2 matching over 9 bases. The sample taken for sequencing was peripheral blood. The origin of this receptor is an elderly woman with acute or convalescent COVID-19. CDR3 DNA: TGCGCCAGCAGCCAAGTCGCAGCGGGGGGGAACACCGGGGAGCTGTTTTTT. Its translation is CASSQVAAGGNTGELFF.